This TCR beta chain was identified during a study of control samples from healthy donors and cancer patients. This clone has a handful of counts. The data were produced by immunoSEQ multiplex PCR, yet TCRdb's version contains in-frame clones alone and is incomplete. In the table there are under 150,000 clones, approximately 90% of which are singletons. Germline loops: CDR1 SEHNR, CDR2 FQNEAQ (reference sequence). CDR3 size: 11 residues. The germline V and J ends were trimmed by 10 bases and 7 bases, with 11 bases remaining between them. This TCR was recovered from a man aged 40-49 years in good health. This rearrangement joins TRBV7-9 to TRBJ2-1; D ambiguous. The source material was blood. This CDR3 is CAILGENEQFF. As DNA, the CDR3 is TGTGCCATCCTGGGTGAAAATGAGCAGTTCTTC.